The entry below describes one T cell receptor beta chain. Its antigen is not identified. The data originate from a study of STAT5B mutations in CD4+ large granular lymphocyte leukemia. Background on the study: The CDR3 'QG' motif was associated with a particular HLA allele among healthy donors.

V was trimmed by 1 base and J by 7 bases, leaving 9 bases between them. Germline V gives CDR1 SGHNT, CDR2 YYREEE (reference sequence). CDR3 length: 14 residues. Controls came from buffy coats of healthy blood donors. Original data processing: Productive clonotypes were detectable down to 2.59 x 10-5 frequency. Measured with immunoSEQ multiplex PCR; TCRdb has only the in-frame clones, and not every one. V and J calls plus clone size are reproduced from that table; the DNA served to infer D and trimming. The sample yields around 30,000 clones, about 70% seen once. Findings and limits, study-wide: TRBV06-family usage was enriched in top patient clones (8/27) versus controls (2/35).

Sequencing input: CD4+ T cells from blood buffy coats. The chain carries TRBV5-4 and TRBJ1-6; D is unresolved. The TCR sequence derives from a human donor in good health. CDR3 loop: CASSLQGRNSPLHF. The CDR3 nucleotides read TGTGCCAGCAGCTTGCAAGGGAGAAATTCACCCCTCCACTTT.